This passage covers 30 T cell receptor beta chains from one sample sequenced in a study of blood T cell repertoires in COVID-19. Measured with immunoSEQ multiplex PCR; TCRdb has only the in-frame clones, and not every one. The data show about 210,000 clones, about 83% seen once. Specimen: peripheral blood. The receptors come from a woman between 35 and 50 years old with active or convalescent COVID-19.

The V gene is TRBV12-3 or TRBV12-4, the J gene TRBJ2-4; D is unresolved. The ends were cut back, 6 bases at V and 9 bases at J, with 12 bases in the middle. CDR3 length: 12 residues. The CDR3 loop is CASRPPRGIQYF. CDR3 nucleotides: TGTGCCAGCAGGCCCCCTAGAGGCATTCAGTACTTC.

This rearrangement joins TRBV24-1 to TRBJ1-3; D is unclear. V was cut by 4 bases and J by 0 bases, with 6 bases left in between. This CDR3 contains 14 residues. CDR1 KGHDR and CDR2 SFDVKD come from the germline V gene. CDR3 nucleotide sequence: TGTGCCACCAGTGACAGACTCTCTGGAAACACCATATATTTT. Residues: CATSDRLSGNTIYF.

This clone was detected only a few times. V and J are TRBV2 and TRBJ2-6; D remains ambiguous. This CDR3 has 15 amino acids. CDR1 and CDR2 from the germline V gene are SNHLY and FYNNEI. V lost 4 bases, J lost 0 bases, and 7 bases lay in between. This CDR3 is CASSGLSSGANVLTF. CDR3 nucleotides: TGTGCCAGCAGTGGCCTCAGCTCTGGGGCCAACGTCCTGACTTTC.

This chain links TRBV2 with TRBJ2-1, with 8 bases identical to TRBD1. V shed 3 bases and J 8 bases; nucleotides not matched to a gene: 6. Germline-derived CDR1 and CDR2 are SNHLY and FYNNEI. The CDR3 consists of 14 residues. CDR3 sequence reads: CASSDRGRPHEQFF. Written as DNA, the CDR3 is TGTGCCAGCAGTGACAGGGGGCGTCCTCATGAGCAGTTCTTC.

The gene calls are TRBV20-1 and TRBJ1-2; no clear D. Trimming stripped 3 bases from V and 0 bases from J, with 8 bases between. This CDR3 contains 13 residues. In germline, CDR1 is DFQATT, CDR2 SNEGSKA (reference sequence). This chain's CDR3 is CSASSNTNYGYTF. CDR3 coding DNA: TGCAGTGCTAGTTCCAACACTAACTATGGCTACACCTTC.

This clone was counted between two and nine times. The V gene is TRBV11-2, the J gene TRBJ2-7; the match to TRBD2 covers 11 bases. The germline CDR1 and CDR2 sequences are SGHAT and FQNNGV. The trim removed 3 bases at V and 3 bases at J, leaving 7 bases unmatched. CDR3 length: 16 amino acids. In DNA, the CDR3 is TGTGCCAGCAGCTTGCGACTAGCGGGGAGGAACTACGAGCAGTACTTC. Translated, it gives CASSLRLAGRNYEQYF.

This clone appeared once. The chain couples TRBV6-1 to TRBJ2-4, with 10 bases lining up with TRBD2. The V gene's germline CDR1 is MNHNS and CDR2 SASEGT. Unmatched junction bases numbered 10, after V lost 2 bases and J lost 6 bases. The CDR3 length is 17 residues. The CDR3 region is CASSERASGRAGNIQYF. The CDR3, as DNA: TGTGCCAGCAGTGAAAGGGCTAGCGGGAGAGCCGGAAACATTCAGTACTTC.

This chain connects TRBV5-6 to TRBJ1-1, with no clear D. Germline CDR1 is SGHDT and CDR2 is YYEEEE. V was shortened by 6 bases and J by 3 bases, with 12 bases between the two germline ends. The CDR3 runs 13 residues. In DNA, the CDR3 is TGTGCCAGCACACCCCGTCGGGACACTGAAGCTTTCTTT. Translating gives CASTPRRDTEAFF.

The rearrangement links TRBV6-2 or TRBV6-3 to TRBJ1-1; 9 positions match TRBD1. J lost 0 bases, V lost 2 bases, and 1 base had no gene match. The germline gives CDR1 MNHEY, CDR2 SVGEGT. The CDR3 is made up of 15 amino acids. The CDR3 DNA sequence: TGTGCCAGCAGTTACGGGACAGGGATGAACACTGAAGCTTTCTTT. Protein product: CASSYGTGMNTEAFF.

This clone appeared a single time. This rearrangement joins TRBV7-8 to TRBJ2-7; D gene unclear. The CDR3 has 12 residues. CDR1 is SGHVS and CDR2 is FQNEAQ in the germline V gene. V lost 2 bases to trimming and J lost 6 bases, with 8 bases between them. The CDR3 sequence is CASSLLRSEQYF. CDR3 bases: TGTGCCAGCAGCTTATTACGGAGCGAGCAGTACTTC.

This chain links TRBV30 with TRBJ2-2, with a weak D call TRBD1 (5 bases). The length of the CDR3 is 14 residues. CDR1 and CDR2 (germline): GTSNPN, SVGIG (reference sequence). V dropped 2 bases and J dropped 3 bases, with 10 bases sitting between them. CDR3 region: CAWSRRVYTGELFF. For the CDR3, the DNA is TGTGCCTGGAGTCGCAGGGTCTACACCGGGGAGCTGTTTTTT.

The V and J genes are TRBV29-1 and TRBJ2-5, with D possibly being TRBD2 (6 bases). The CDR3 loop spans 16 amino acids. The germline V gene has CDR1 SQVTM and CDR2 ANQGSEA. V was cut by 0 bases and J by 5 bases, with 19 bases left in between. The CDR3 sequence: CSVEDGSAAGMETQYF. DNA of the CDR3: TGCAGCGTTGAAGATGGTTCCGCAGCGGGCATGGAGACCCAGTACTTC.

Points on this clone: One junction end disagrees with the germline gene, perhaps due to a read error. V is TRBV6-2 or TRBV6-3 and J is TRBJ2-7; 7 nucleotides agree with TRBD1. Germline values: CDR1 MNHEY, CDR2 SVGEGT. This CDR3 has 12 residues. CDR3 bases: TGTGCCAGCAGTCGGCCCGGGACAGCCCTCTTCTTC. Translating it yields CASSRPGTALFF.

The chain couples TRBV5-1 to TRBJ1-6, with 12 bases aligning to TRBD1. Germline V CDR1 and CDR2: SGHRS, YFSETQ. Unmatched junction bases numbered 8, after V lost 3 bases and J lost 7 bases. The CDR3 sequence is 17 residues long. CDR3 amino acids: CASSYGTGGSANSPLHF. The DNA of the CDR3 is TGCGCCAGCAGCTACGGGACAGGGGGCTCGGCCAATTCACCCCTCCACTTT.

This sequence joins TRBV6-5 and TRBJ2-5, with D tentatively TRBD2 (6 bases). The V gene lost 6 bases and the J gene lost 9 bases, with 20 bases spanning the gap. The CDR3 totals 14 residues. Germline V gives CDR1 MNHEY, CDR2 SVGAGI. CDR3 in amino acids: CASRPTRDVGPQYF. For the CDR3, the DNA is TGTGCCAGCAGGCCGACTAGGGATGTAGGGCCCCAGTACTTC.

This sequence joins TRBV19 and TRBJ2-3; possible D gene TRBD1, 6 bases. The CDR3 is 17 residues long. V was pared by 3 bases and J by 0 bases, with 16 bases between. Germline CDR1 and CDR2: LNHDA and SQIVND (reference sequence). The DNA of the CDR3 is TGTGCCAGTAGTATCCGCAGGGGAAGGGTCAGCACAGATACGCAGTATTTT. Amino acid sequence: CASSIRRGRVSTDTQYF.

CDR3 loop: CASSQGITGGYNEQFF. The CDR3 DNA is TGTGCCAGCAGCCAAGGTATAACAGGGGGGTACAATGAGCAGTTCTTC. The chain carries TRBV3-1 (or the pseudogene TRBV3-2) and TRBJ2-1; 8 positions match TRBD1. Per germline, CDR1 LGHDT and CDR2 YNNKEL (reference sequence). J lost 4 bases, V lost 1 base, and 6 bases had no gene match. This CDR3 contains 16 residues.

This chain joins TRBV6-6 and TRBJ1-5; maybe TRBD1 (6 bases). CDR1 and CDR2 (germline): MNHNY, SVGAGI (reference sequence). Trimming removed 7 bases at V and 2 bases at J, with 15 bases between. This CDR3 region has 15 residues. CDR3: CASTILGHGNQPQHF. The CDR3 DNA reads TGTGCCAGCACCATTTTGGGACACGGCAATCAGCCCCAGCATTTT.

The chain joins TRBV5-1 to TRBJ1-2; weak D call: TRBD1 (6 bases). The CDR3 covers 14 residues. The V gene lost 0 bases and the J gene lost 7 bases, with 13 bases spanning the gap. Germline V CDR1 and CDR2: SGHRS, YFSETQ. CDR3 nucleotide sequence: TGCGCCAGCAGCTTGGCAGGGGAGAGTGCTGGCTACACCTTC. Its translation: CASSLAGESAGYTF.

The rearrangement joins TRBV20-1 to TRBJ2-5; 8 bases line up with TRBD2. V lost 3 bases and J lost 3; bases outside the gene matches: 15. The CDR3 has 17 residues. Per the germline V gene, CDR1 is DFQATT and CDR2 is SNEGSKA (reference sequence). The CDR3 region has the DNA TGCAGTGCTAGTGGCACGGTGACTAGCGAATCAGAAGAGACCCAGTACTTC. Protein sequence: CSASGTVTSESEETQYF.

This chain links TRBV9 with TRBJ2-1; TRBD2 aligns across 12 bases. J lost 3 bases, V lost 5 bases, and 3 bases had no gene match. Germline CDR1 and CDR2: SGDLS and YYNGEE. CDR3 length equals 15 residues. The CDR3 reads CASSAGLAGYNEQFF. CDR3 sequence (DNA): TGTGCCAGCAGTGCGGGACTAGCGGGCTACAATGAGCAGTTCTTC.

The chain uses TRBV19 and TRBJ1-1; 7 bases align to TRBD1. Germline V CDR1 and CDR2: LNHDA, SQIVND (reference sequence). CDR3 length equals 15 residues. V lost 3 bases, J lost 4 bases, and 8 bases stayed unmatched. As DNA, the CDR3 is TGTGCCAGTAGTATGATGGAGGGGGCCGGCACTGAAGCTTTCTTT. Translated, it gives CASSMMEGAGTEAFF.

V is TRBV14 and J is TRBJ2-1; D might be TRBD2 (5 bases). The CDR3 sequence is 16 residues long. Germline assignment: CDR1 SGHDN and CDR2 FVKESK. V lost 0 bases and J lost 2, with 11 bases in between. The CDR3 region is CASSQEAVLPYNEQFF. The CDR3 DNA sequence: TGTGCCAGCAGCCAAGAAGCGGTATTGCCCTACAATGAGCAGTTCTTC.

The rearrangement joins TRBV12-5 to TRBJ1-4; the D gene is possibly TRBD1 (6 bases). Per germline, CDR1 LGHNT and CDR2 FRNRAP. Trimming took 7 bases from V and 8 from J, leaving 20 bases between them. CDR3 length: 15 amino acids. CDR3 residues: CASAPSGTRGEKLFF. As DNA, the CDR3 is TGTGCTAGTGCCCCTTCCGGGACAAGGGGCGAAAAACTGTTTTTT.

This chain connects TRBV15 to TRBJ1-2, with D perhaps matching TRBD1 (5 bases). Germline V gives CDR1 LNHNV, CDR2 YYDKDF (reference sequence). V lost 0 bases, J lost 2 bases, and 7 bases lay in between. This CDR3 spans 14 amino acids. The CDR3 region has the DNA TGTGCCACCAGCAGAGACAAGGGGAACTATGGCTACACCTTC. Translation: CATSRDKGNYGYTF.

This chain uses TRBV19 with TRBJ1-4, with 9 bases identical to TRBD1. This CDR3 comprises 14 residues. J was trimmed by 8 bases and V by 5 bases; bases with no gene match: 6. Germline CDR1 reads LNHDA; CDR2 reads SQIVND (reference sequence). DNA for the CDR3: TGTGCCAGTAGTCCACAGGGGGCTGACGAAAAACTGTTTTTT. Encoded protein: CASSPQGADEKLFF.

This clone has a handful of counts. This chain joins TRBV9 and TRBJ2-7; TRBD2 is a possible D gene (5 bases). The V end was cut by 4 bases, the J end by 6 bases, with 20 bases between. The CDR3 consists of 15 residues. Germline V gene data show CDR1 as SGDLS and CDR2 as YYNGEE. CDR3 amino acids: CASSSIDGLGGEQYF. The CDR3 DNA reads as TGTGCCAGCAGCTCAATCGACGGGCTAGGAGGCGAGCAGTACTTC.

The chain links TRBV29-1 to TRBJ2-5; the match to TRBD2 covers 9 bases. With 7 bases clipped from V and 2 bases from J, the junction kept 11 bases outside the gene matches. The CDR3 sequence is 15 residues long. The germline gives CDR1 SQVTM, CDR2 ANQGSEA. The CDR3: CSGRLSGGRQETQYF. The CDR3 DNA reads as TGCAGCGGCAGACTCAGCGGGGGGCGGCAAGAGACCCAGTACTTC.

This clone came up once. The V gene is TRBV4-2, the J gene TRBJ2-7; no clear D. The CDR3 spans 14 residues. Trimming left V 0 bases short and J 4 bases short, with 10 bases between. Germline V gene sequence: CDR1 LGHNA, CDR2 YNFKEQ. The CDR3 is CASSQELLGYEQYF. In DNA form, the CDR3 reads TGTGCCAGCAGCCAAGAACTCCTCGGGTACGAGCAGTACTTC.

The chain couples TRBV14 to TRBJ2-7, with no clear D. This CDR3 contains 11 residues. Germline V gene sequence: CDR1 SGHDN, CDR2 FVKESK. Between the trimmed V and J ends, which lost 3 bases and 2 bases, there was a span of 2 bases. The CDR3 DNA follows: TGTGCCAGCAGCCACACCTACGAGCAGTACTTC. The encoded protein is CASSHTYEQYF.